These 6 T cell receptor beta chains share one sample of origin, sequenced in a study of radiation and T cells in renal cell carcinoma. Generated by immunoSEQ multiplex PCR, the TCRdb table keeps only in-frame clones and is missing some. The sample carries 70,000 to 95,000 clones, under 90% recorded once. As to time point: baseline pretreatment blood. Treatment given: 15 Gy SBRT to primary tumor, nephrectomy 4 weeks later. The source material was blood, sampled from a patient whose treatment included radiotherapy and nephrectomy. These receptors were obtained from a man in his sixties with renal cell carcinoma.

The chain carries TRBV5-1 and TRBJ2-7; D is perhaps TRBD1 (6 bases). Germline assignment: CDR1 SGHRS and CDR2 YFSETQ. Trimming took off 0 bases at V and 0 bases at J, with 16 bases between the two ends. The CDR3 spans 17 residues. The CDR3: CASSLVPGTTSSYEQYF. The CDR3 DNA is TGCGCCAGCAGCTTGGTGCCGGGGACAACCAGCTCCTACGAGCAGTACTTC.

This clone occurred a few times. This chain links TRBV29-1 with TRBJ2-5, with D unresolved. There are 12 residues in the CDR3. Germline CDR1 and CDR2: SQVTM and ANQGSEA. Deletions cut 1 base from V and 0 bases from J, with 3 bases between. The CDR3 DNA reads as TGCAGCGTTGAAGGGTACCAAGAGACCCAGTACTTC. Residues: CSVEGYQETQYF.

CDR3 bases: TGTGCCAGCAGTACCCGAGGGGGACTAGAGACCCAGTACTTC. Amino acid sequence: CASSTRGGLETQYF. V and J are TRBV28 and TRBJ2-5; either TRBD1 or TRBD2 may fit D (6 bases each). Trimming took 5 bases from V and 4 from J, leaving 14 bases between them. CDR3 length: 14 residues. Germline CDR1 reads MDHEN; CDR2 reads SYDVKM.

This chain uses TRBV27 with TRBJ1-3; 7 bases fit TRBD1. The CDR3 covers 15 residues. J gave up 3 bases and V 4 bases, and 6 bases lay outside the gene matches. Germline values: CDR1 MNHEY, CDR2 SMNVEV (reference sequence). The CDR3 reads CASSSQGTVGNTIYF. In nucleotides, the CDR3 is TGTGCCAGCAGTTCACAGGGGACTGTTGGAAACACCATATATTTT.

CDR3: CASSEGYTEAFF. The DNA for the CDR3 is TGTGCCAGCAGTGAAGGATACACTGAAGCTTTCTTT. This rearrangement joins TRBV6-1 to TRBJ1-1; D remains ambiguous. Germline-derived CDR1 and CDR2 are MNHNS and SASEGT. This CDR3 has 12 amino acids. Trimming left V 1 base short and J 3 bases short, with 3 bases between.

This chain connects TRBV28 to TRBJ2-7; the D is unclear. V gave up 7 bases and J gave up 2 bases, with 18 bases separating them. This CDR3 is built from 15 residues. In germline, CDR1 is MDHEN, CDR2 SYDVKM. In DNA form, the CDR3 reads TGTGCCAGCACCCCGGAAGTCAGAGCCGCCTACGAGCAGTACTTC. This encodes CASTPEVRAAYEQYF.